These 27 T cell receptor beta chains were all obtained from the same sample, sequenced in a study of blood T cell repertoires in COVID-19. TCRdb's copy holds only in-frame clones and misses some; the assay was immunoSEQ multiplex PCR. The sample records 380,000 or so clones, 88% being singletons. Sequenced sample: PBMCs or T cells enriched from blood (not recorded which). These receptors came from a woman under 40 with acute COVID-19.

V and J are TRBV12-3 or TRBV12-4 and TRBJ2-6, with D possibly being TRBD1 (6 bases). This CDR3 region has 13 residues. Trimming stripped 8 bases from V and 1 base from J, with 6 bases between. As DNA, the CDR3 is TGTGCCAGCGGGACATCTGGGGCCAACGTCCTGACTTTC. Its translation is CASGTSGANVLTF.

The chain is built from TRBV11-1 and TRBJ2-3; D gene ambiguous. The CDR3 loop spans 17 amino acids. Trimming cost V 0 bases and J 2 bases, with 15 bases left between them. Looked up from germline, CDR1 is SGHAT and CDR2 is FQDESV (reference sequence). The CDR3 here is CASSLASLSYYTDTQYF. Here the CDR3 DNA reads TGTGCCAGCAGCTTAGCGAGTCTATCGTATTACACAGATACGCAGTATTTT.

V gene TRBV6-2 or TRBV6-3 combines with J gene TRBJ1-2; TRBD1 is a possible D gene (5 bases). The CDR3 runs 16 residues. The germline gives CDR1 MNHEY, CDR2 SVGEGT. The ends were cut back, 3 bases at V and 2 bases at J, with 16 bases in the middle. CDR3 residues: CASSYTGYSPNYGYTF. The CDR3, as DNA: TGTGCCAGCAGTTATACAGGATACTCGCCAAACTATGGCTACACCTTC.

This chain uses TRBV19 with TRBJ1-5; 8 bases are a match to TRBD1. Germline V gene sequence: CDR1 LNHDA, CDR2 SQIVND (reference sequence). V gave up 6 bases and J gave up 5 bases; unmatched junction bases: 9. This CDR3 comprises 15 residues. The CDR3 DNA reads TGTGCCAGTAGCCCCTTGCAGGGGGCACATCAGCCCCAGCATTTT. Its translation: CASSPLQGAHQPQHF. Filled out from reference TRBV19 and TRBJ1-5, the complete variable domain reads DGGITQSPKYLFRKEGQNVTLSCEQNLNHDAMYWYRQDPGQGLRLIYYSQIVNDFQKGDIAEGYSVSREKKESFPLTVTSAQKNPTAFYLCASSPLQGAHQPQHFGDGTRLSIL.

V is TRBV7-3 and J is TRBJ2-1, with D possibly TRBD2 on 7 matching bases. CDR1 is SGHTA, CDR2 FQGTGA, per germline. V was clipped by 2 bases and J by 9 bases, with 17 bases between them. The CDR3 extends over 15 amino acids. CDR3 bases: TGTGCCAGCAGCTTATCGGGGGGCTATCTTATTGAGCAGTTCTTC. This gives the protein CASSLSGGYLIEQFF.

CDR3: CASSRGLAGGISYTQYF. The CDR3 DNA reads TGTGCCAGTAGCCGAGGACTAGCGGGGGGGATCTCGTATACGCAGTATTTT. This chain links TRBV19 with TRBJ2-3, with 15 bases identical to TRBD2. The CDR3 totals 17 residues. Germline V gene data show CDR1 as LNHDA and CDR2 as SQIVND (reference sequence). The junction had 11 bases not matched to a gene; V was cut back by 6 bases and J by 7 bases.

This clone was seen only a few times. This rearrangement joins TRBV9 to TRBJ1-2; 8 nucleotides agree with TRBD1. Trimming took 0 bases from V and 4 from J; bases not matched to a gene: 8. The CDR3 runs to 16 residues. Germline values: CDR1 SGDLS, CDR2 YYNGEE. DNA for the CDR3: TGTGCCAGCAGCGTAGGCGGACAGGGTCTAGGCTATGGCTACACCTTC. Its protein product is CASSVGGQGLGYGYTF.

This clone was counted a single time. The chain carries TRBV2 and TRBJ1-2; TRBD1 aligns across 7 bases. This CDR3 has 12 amino acids. Germline-derived CDR1 and CDR2 are SNHLY and FYNNEI. The CDR3 nucleotides are TGTGCAGCAGAGGGGGCGAGCTATGGCTACACCTTC. Translated, it gives CAAEGASYGYTF.

The rearrangement uses TRBV7-2 and TRBJ2-7, with 11 bases identical to TRBD2. This CDR3 comprises 15 residues. Trimming took 5 bases from V and 2 from J; bases not matched to a gene: 5. In germline, CDR1 is SGHTA, CDR2 FQGNSA. The CDR3 nucleotides are TGTGCCAGCAGCATCCTAGCGGGGGGCACCTACGAGCAGTACTTC. Translation: CASSILAGGTYEQYF.

V is TRBV12-3 or TRBV12-4 and J is TRBJ1-1; D is uncertain. V was cut by 1 base and J by 5 bases, with 8 bases left in between. This CDR3 contains 13 residues. CDR3 sequence reads: CASSLGPGTEAFF. In DNA, the CDR3 is TGTGCCAGCAGTTTAGGGCCGGGAACTGAAGCTTTCTTT.

The gene calls are TRBV5-4 and TRBJ2-1; possible D gene TRBD1, 6 bases. Per germline, CDR1 SGHNT and CDR2 YYREEE (reference sequence). V was shortened by 2 bases and J by 3 bases, with 9 bases between the two germline ends. There are 14 residues in the CDR3. CDR3 sequence: CASSFTGIYNEQFF. DNA for the CDR3: TGTGCCAGCAGCTTTACAGGGATCTACAATGAGCAGTTCTTC.

The chain employs TRBV12-5 and TRBJ2-3; D unresolved. This CDR3 has 11 amino acids. V was cut by 7 bases and J by 6 bases, with 8 bases left in between. The germline V gene has CDR1 LGHNT and CDR2 FRNRAP. CDR3 protein: CASVEADTQYF. CDR3 in DNA: TGTGCTAGTGTGGAAGCGGATACGCAGTATTTT.

The gene calls are TRBV19 and TRBJ2-2, with TRBD2 matching over 10 bases. CDR1 is LNHDA and CDR2 is SQIVND in the germline V gene (reference sequence). This CDR3 has 16 residues. Germline trimming cut 3 bases from V and 3 bases from J; bases unmatched to any gene: 4. The CDR3 is CASSIPGTSDTGELFF. In nucleotides, the CDR3 is TGTGCCAGTAGTATTCCCGGGACTAGCGACACCGGGGAGCTGTTTTTT.

The chain carries TRBV7-9 and TRBJ1-2; 7 nucleotides match TRBD1. CDR3 length: 14 amino acids. The trim removed 5 bases at V and 7 bases at J, leaving 10 bases unmatched. Germline CDR1 reads SEHNR; CDR2 reads FQNEAQ (reference sequence). In DNA form, the CDR3 reads TGTGCCAGCAGCCGTCCACAGGGGAAGGGTGGCTACACCTTC. Translation gives CASSRPQGKGGYTF.

The J gene is TRBJ1-2, the V gene TRBV3-1 (or the pseudogene TRBV3-2); D may be TRBD1 (5 bases). CDR1 and CDR2 from the germline V gene are LGHDT and YNNKEL (reference sequence). V gave up 7 bases and J gave up 5 bases, with 23 bases separating them. The CDR3 runs 16 residues. DNA of the CDR3: TGTGCCAGCACCCTCTCCCACTCTGGGGCAGCGTATGGCTACACCTTC. This gives the protein CASTLSHSGAAYGYTF.

CDR3 nucleotides: TGTGCCAGCAGCCGCGGGAAGGGGGCTGGCTCCTATAATTCACCCCTCCACTTT. Amino acid sequence: CASSRGKGAGSYNSPLHF. This chain joins TRBV3-1 (or the pseudogene TRBV3-2) and TRBJ1-6, with 7 bases that match TRBD1. The CDR3 is made up of 18 amino acids. CDR1 is LGHDT, CDR2 YNNKEL, per germline (reference sequence). The V segment lost 4 bases and the J segment 0 bases; nucleotides outside the gene matches: 9.

The chain links TRBV3-1 (or the pseudogene TRBV3-2) to TRBJ1-1, with 7 bases that match TRBD1. Germline V gene sequence: CDR1 LGHDT, CDR2 YNNKEL (reference sequence). The J segment lost 2 bases and the V segment lost 4 bases, leaving 4 bases of the junction unmatched. The CDR3 consists of 14 residues. The CDR3 DNA reads TGTGCCAGCAGCCTCTACAGGGGAAACACTGAAGCTTTCTTT. Translating gives CASSLYRGNTEAFF.

In this sample, this clone turned up a few times. This chain links TRBV30 with TRBJ1-6; TRBD1 matches at 7 bases. Germline CDR1 GTSNPN, CDR2 SVGIG (reference sequence). This CDR3 is built from 13 residues. J lost 7 bases, V lost 5 bases, and 5 bases had no gene match. DNA for the CDR3: TGTGCCTGGCGGACAGGAGGGAATTCACCCCTCCACTTT. It translates to CAWRTGGNSPLHF.

The rearrangement links TRBV5-6 to TRBJ1-4; the D gene is possibly TRBD1 (5 bases). The germline V and J ends were trimmed by 2 bases and 7 bases, with 21 bases remaining between them. Per germline, CDR1 SGHDT and CDR2 YYEEEE. The CDR3 totals 17 residues. The CDR3 here is CASSLDGTSGGSEKLFF. In DNA, the CDR3 is TGTGCCAGCAGCTTAGACGGTACCTCGGGGGGAAGTGAAAAACTGTTTTTT. Supplemented by reference TRBV5-6 and TRBJ1-4, the full variable domain reads DAGVTQSPTHLIKTRGQQVTLRCSPKSGHDTVSWYQQALGQGPQFIFQYYEEEERQRGNFPDRFSGHQFPNYSSELNVNALLLGDSALYLCASSLDGTSGGSEKLFFGSGTQLSVL.

This chain joins TRBV7-9 and TRBJ1-1; 9 bases are shared with TRBD1. The V segment lost 5 bases and the J segment 5 bases; nucleotides outside the gene matches: 0. The CDR3 is 12 residues long. Per germline, CDR1 SEHNR and CDR2 FQNEAQ (reference sequence). In DNA form, the CDR3 reads TGTGCCAGCAGCGGACAGGGGACTGAAGCTTTCTTT. Residues: CASSGQGTEAFF.

This clone was seen a handful of times. V gene TRBV6-5 combines with J gene TRBJ2-1, with D unresolved. The germline CDR1 and CDR2 sequences are MNHEY and SVGAGI. The CDR3 covers 15 residues. V shed 5 bases and J shed 3 bases, with 14 bases lying between them. DNA of the CDR3: TGTGCCAGCAGTCCAGAACATGCAGACTACAATGAGCAGTTCTTC. Translation: CASSPEHADYNEQFF.

Details on this clone: This CDR3 is also generated by other DNA sequences in the sample. J is TRBJ2-3 and V is TRBV27, with D possibly TRBD2 on 6 matching bases. This CDR3 is built from 14 residues. Germline CDR1 is MNHEY and CDR2 is SMNVEV (reference sequence). Trimming took off 2 bases at V and 0 bases at J, with 6 bases between the two ends. The CDR3, as DNA: TGTGCCAGCAGTTTACGGGGGAGCACAGATACGCAGTATTTT. Residues: CASSLRGSTDTQYF.

The chain uses TRBV7-9 and TRBJ2-7, with 9 bases aligning to TRBD2. Looked up from germline, CDR1 is SEHNR and CDR2 is FQNEAQ (reference sequence). V gave up 2 bases and J gave up 4 bases; unmatched junction bases: 6. The CDR3 is 15 amino acids. The CDR3 nucleotides are TGTGCCAGCAGCTTACAGCGGGGGGCTTTATACGAGCAGTACTTC. Its protein is CASSLQRGALYEQYF.

This clone appeared a few times. The genes are TRBV6-6 and TRBJ1-3; the match to TRBD1 covers 10 bases. CDR1 MNHNY and CDR2 SVGAGI come from the germline V gene (reference sequence). The CDR3 consists of 22 residues. V shed 5 bases, J shed 1 base, and the junction held 23 bases outside the gene matches. The CDR3 loop is CASSRPNPDRGIKDLSGNTIYF. The CDR3 nucleotides read TGTGCCAGCAGTCGGCCCAACCCGGACAGGGGGATTAAAGATTTGTCTGGAAACACCATATATTTT.

This chain links TRBV30 with TRBJ1-3; perhaps TRBD1 as D (6 bases). Trimming cost V 2 bases and J 1 base, with 18 bases left between them. The CDR3 length is 17 residues. Germline CDR1 and CDR2: GTSNPN and SVGIG (reference sequence). This CDR3 reads CAWSWGPLGGSGNTIYF. CDR3 nucleotides: TGTGCCTGGAGTTGGGGGCCCCTAGGTGGATCTGGAAACACCATATATTTT.

The chain uses TRBV14 and TRBJ2-3; 7 positions agree with TRBD2. The CDR3 runs to 20 residues. CDR1 and CDR2 (germline): SGHDN, FVKESK. Trimming removed 3 bases from V and 3 bases from J; junction bases left unmatched: 21. CDR3 protein: CASSHDGTKGFLAITDTQYF. The CDR3 bases are TGTGCCAGCAGCCATGACGGGACTAAAGGATTTTTAGCAATTACAGATACGCAGTATTTT.

This sequence joins TRBV28 and TRBJ2-5, with D hard to call. The CDR3 is 13 amino acids. The ends were cut back, 3 bases at V and 1 base at J, with 6 bases in the middle. The germline gives CDR1 MDHEN, CDR2 SYDVKM. The CDR3 region has the DNA TGTGCCAGCAGTTTGGTCAGCCAAGAGACCCAGTACTTC. Translation: CASSLVSQETQYF.